These 15 T cell receptor beta chains originate from one sample sequenced in a study of tumor-infiltrating lymphocytes in primary liver carcinoma (dated by TCRdb to the late 2010s). Blood RNA was extracted from unsorted whole blood using TRIzol reagent, and germline DNA was obtained with the DNeasy Blood & Tissue kit. Sequenced on an Illumina HiSeq 2500. Using a constant-region primer and ProtoScript II reverse transcriptase, TCRbeta-specific cDNA was reverse-transcribed from approximately 0.5 ug total RNA. The TCRbeta libraries were prepared through three rounds of nested multiplex PCR following a slightly modified ARM-PCR procedure. Each of the first two PCR rounds ran for about 10 cycles using multiplex TRBV1-TRBV30 forward primers together with a Cbeta reverse primer. TCRdb reran the public reads through fastp at Q25 and MiXCR, keeping productive beta chains. Identical CDR3 protein sequences are pooled into one entry, listed with their most common genes and DNA. This sample has more than 150,000 distinct CDR3 sequences in its table, and 50% to 75% of those were observed once. The ten largest account for roughly 76% of the sample.

The sample consisted of peripheral blood. Receptors originate from a man aged 35 to 55 with primary liver carcinoma and hepatitis B virus infection.

Remarks on this clonotype: A much larger clone lies one base from this, so it may be a read error. The V gene is TRBV29-1, the J gene TRBJ2-1, with 10 bases fitting TRBD2. This CDR3 spans 12 amino acids. The germline V gene encodes CDR1 SQVTM and CDR2 ANQGSEA. CDR3 DNA sequence: TGCTCAGGGCTAGCGGGAGCAGATGAGCGGTTCTTC. Translated, it gives CSGLAGADERFF.

The V gene is TRBV5-4, the J gene TRBJ2-3; D not resolved. CDR3 length: 12 amino acids. Germline V gene sequence: CDR1 SGHNT, CDR2 YYREEE (reference sequence). V was trimmed by 4 bases and J by 3 bases, leaving 6 bases between them. CDR3 region: CASSDTTDTQYF. CDR3 nucleotides: TGTGCCAGCAGCGATACGACAGATACGCAGTATTTT. Full variable domain (rest looked up from reference TRBV5-4 and TRBJ2-3): ETGVTQSPTHLIKTRGQQVTLRCSSQSGHNTVSWYQQALGQGPQFIFQYYREEENGRGNFPPRFSGLQFPNYSSELNVNALELDDSALYLCASSDTTDTQYFGPGTRLTVL.

V usage is TRBV29-1 and J usage is TRBJ2-5; no clear D gene. Deletions cut 4 bases from V and 3 bases from J, with 6 bases between. Germline CDR1 reads SQVTM; CDR2 reads ANQGSEA. CDR3 length equals 11 residues. CDR3 DNA: TGCAGCGTTGTTAGGGAAGAGACCCAGTACTTC. Amino acid sequence: CSVVREETQYF.

About this clonotype: Just one base apart from a much larger clone, this may be a read error. Here the CDR3 omits its conserved ending phenylalanine or tryptophan, so a read error is the likely source. The chain has TRBV5-1 and TRBJ2-4, with D possibly TRBD2 on 6 matching bases. The germline V and J ends were trimmed by 3 bases and 8 bases, with 15 bases remaining between them. Germline V CDR1 and CDR2: SGHRS, YFSETQ. The length of the CDR3 is 14 residues. The CDR3 region is CASSSGTPGDIQYY. The CDR3 region has the DNA TGCGCCAGCAGCTCTGGTACGCCGGGGGACATTCAGTACTAC.

Turning to this clonotype: With a much larger clone just one base away, this may be a read error. The chain carries TRBV11-3 and TRBJ2-1; D is unresolved. This CDR3 comprises 17 residues. CDR1 SGHNT and CDR2 YENEEA come from the germline V gene. V was cut by 5 bases and J by 6 bases, with 23 bases left in between. The CDR3 DNA sequence: TGTGCCAGCAGCCCTCCCCGGAGCAGTGCAGCCTTCAATGAGCAGTTCTTC. Protein sequence: CASSPPRSSAAFNEQFF.

The CDR3 coding sequence is TGTGCCAGCAGCCCAACAGAGCTTACTTATAATTCACCCCTCCACTTT. This sequence encodes CASSPTELTYNSPLHF. This chain uses TRBV4-2 with TRBJ1-6, with D uncertain. V lost 4 bases to trimming and J lost 4 bases, with 14 bases between them. This CDR3 is 16 amino acids long. Germline lookup yields CDR1 LGHNA and CDR2 YNFKEQ.

The chain carries TRBV29-1 and TRBJ2-5; the D gene is possibly TRBD2 (5 bases). CDR3 length: 13 residues. The germline V and J ends were trimmed by 4 bases and 2 bases, with 11 bases remaining between them. Germline CDR1 is SQVTM and CDR2 is ANQGSEA. CDR3 DNA sequence: TGCAGCGTTGTGGGCAGCGGACAAGAGACCCAGTACTTC. Protein product: CSVVGSGQETQYF.

Of note for this clonotype: Just one base apart from a much larger clone, this may be a read error. The V gene is TRBV29-1, the J gene TRBJ2-1; 9 nucleotides line up with TRBD2. The CDR3 totals 14 residues. Per germline, CDR1 SQVTM and CDR2 ANQGSEA. In DNA form, the CDR3 reads TGCAGCGTTGAAAGGGGCGGGAGGGCCCATGAGCTGTTCTTC. Translating it yields CSVERGGRAHELFF.

This chain links TRBV14 with TRBJ2-3; D not resolved. CDR3 length: 14 amino acids. CDR1 SGHDN and CDR2 FVKESK come from the germline V gene. The V gene lost 1 base and the J gene lost 2 bases, with 7 bases spanning the gap. CDR3 residues: CASSQADFTDTQYF. The CDR3 nucleotides are TGTGCCAGCAGCCAAGCCGACTTCACAGATACGCAGTATTTT.

Regarding this clonotype: The junction does not match germline at one end; this may be a read error. The chain is built from TRBV19 and TRBJ2-1; D might be TRBD2 (6 bases). The V gene's germline CDR1 is LNHDA and CDR2 SQIVND (reference sequence). CDR3 size: 12 residues. CDR3 nucleotides: TGTGCCAGTAGTACTGGGGGGACTGAGCGGTTCTTC. Translating gives CASSTGGTERFF.

The V gene is TRBV11-2, the J gene TRBJ2-7, with TRBD1 matching 9 bases. There are 15 residues in the CDR3. The ends lost 6 bases at V and 3 bases at J; junction bases unmatched: 9. Germline lookup yields CDR1 SGHAT and CDR2 FQNNGV. The CDR3 nucleotides read TGTGCCAGCAGTGTAGTGGGACAGGGCAGCTACGAGCAGTACTTC. As protein: CASSVVGQGSYEQYF.

This chain connects TRBV14 to TRBJ2-1; D tentatively reads TRBD1 or TRBD2 (6 bases each). Germline V gene lookup returns CDR1 SGHDN and CDR2 FVKESK. V dropped 1 base and J dropped 3 bases, with 10 bases sitting between them. The CDR3 is made up of 15 amino acids. This chain's CDR3 is CASSQVGGIYNEQFF. The CDR3 DNA reads TGTGCCAGCAGCCAAGTAGGGGGGATCTACAATGAGCAGTTCTTC.

The genes are TRBV2 and TRBJ2-7; D might be TRBD2 (6 bases). Looked up from germline, CDR1 is SNHLY and CDR2 is FYNNEI. V was trimmed by 5 bases and J by 6 bases, leaving 17 bases between them. This CDR3 has 14 residues. CDR3 DNA: TGTGCCAGCAGTATGACCGGGACTGCTGCCGAGCAGTACTTC. Translation gives CASSMTGTAAEQYF.

About this clonotype: Sequence at one end of the junction differs from germline and may be a read error. The chain has TRBV4-2 and TRBJ1-1, with no clear D. The germline gives CDR1 LGHNA, CDR2 YNFKEQ. This CDR3 is 13 amino acids long. CDR3 DNA sequence: TGTGTCAGCAGCCCAGAGATTGGGAGGAGGGCTTTCTTT. This gives the protein CVSSPEIGRRAFF.

This clonotype was counted at least ten times. The chain couples TRBV29-1 to TRBJ2-3; 12 nucleotides match TRBD1. This CDR3 has 16 amino acids. Trimming took 4 bases from V and 0 from J; bases not matched to a gene: 5. Germline CDR1 SQVTM, CDR2 ANQGSEA. The CDR3: CSVARDRGPSTDTQYF. The CDR3 nucleotides are TGCAGCGTTGCCCGGGACAGGGGGCCGAGCACAGATACGCAGTATTTT.